This TCR beta chain came from a study of T cell repertoires in cytomegalovirus infection. Study information: Through public TCR beta signatures, both CMV infection and matching HLA type were indicated.

TCRdb reprocessed the reads via MiXCR and lists one record per CDR3 protein. This table holds roughly 100,000 distinct CDR3 sequences, approximately 15% found once. This CDR3 has 14 residues. Trimming removed 5 bases from V and 7 bases from J, with 17 bases in between. Germline CDR1 SEHNR, CDR2 FQNEAQ (reference sequence). The clonotype originates from a human donor in good health (CMV status not recorded). Some clones in this sample may be carry-over from other donors' samples. The chain links TRBV7-9 to TRBJ2-5, with D perhaps matching TRBD1 or TRBD2 (5 bases each). Material for sequencing was PBMCs. The CDR3 is CASSQSWGIGTQYF. The CDR3 nucleotides read TGTGCCAGCAGCCAGAGTTGGGGGATAGGGACCCAGTACTTC.